A single sample gave rise to the 32 T cell receptor beta chains below, sequenced in a study of CD8+ T cells in alopecia areata. Investigators isolated RNA and reverse transcribed it into cDNA to act as the sequencing template. Here immunoSEQ multiplex PCR was the method, and the copy in TCRdb shows in-frame clones only, minus some. The repertoire holds about 150,000 clones, with about 90% as singletons. This specimen was CD8+ T cells sorted from blood, taken at week 0. Receptors were obtained from a human donor with alopecia areata.

This sequence joins TRBV10-3 and TRBJ2-3; D may be TRBD2 (5 bases). This CDR3 region has 15 residues. Germline loops: CDR1 ENHRY, CDR2 SYGVKD. Trimming left V 2 bases short and J 0 bases short, with 9 bases between. For the CDR3, the DNA is TGTGCCATCAGTGAGGGGGAGAGTAGCACAGATACGCAGTATTTT. It encodes CAISEGESSTDTQYF.

This chain links TRBV27 with TRBJ2-7; 9 nucleotides line up with TRBD1. The V gene's germline CDR1 is MNHEY and CDR2 SMNVEV (reference sequence). J was trimmed by 1 base and V by 5 bases; bases with no gene match: 6. The CDR3 length is 15 residues. DNA of the CDR3: TGTGCCAGCAGTCCCTCGGACAGGGGTTCCTACGAGCAGTACTTC. Protein sequence: CASSPSDRGSYEQYF.

Remarks on this clone: The same CDR3 also results from other DNA sequences found in this sample. The V gene is TRBV5-1, the J gene TRBJ2-3, with D unclear. From germline, CDR1 is SGHRS and CDR2 YFSETQ. The CDR3 is 14 amino acids. With 0 bases removed from V and 2 bases from J, the gap between germline ends came to 7 bases. The chain's CDR3 is CASSLEGPTDTQYF. DNA of the CDR3: TGCGCCAGCAGCTTGGAAGGGCCCACAGATACGCAGTATTTT.

V usage is TRBV6-1 and J usage is TRBJ1-6; weak D call: TRBD1 (6 bases). The V end was cut by 8 bases, the J end by 9 bases, with 20 bases between. The CDR3 is made up of 15 amino acids. CDR1 and CDR2 (germline): MNHNS, SASEGT. In nucleotides, the CDR3 is TGTGCCAGCGAACCGGGGGGAGAGGACAGTTCACCCCTCCACTTT. It yields the protein CASEPGGEDSSPLHF.

This sequence joins TRBV7-9 and TRBJ2-4; D not certain. CDR1 and CDR2 from the germline V gene are SEHNR and FQNEAQ (reference sequence). The CDR3 consists of 13 residues. V was pared by 5 bases and J by 4 bases, with 9 bases between. This CDR3 is CASSHDGKNIQYF. The CDR3 DNA reads TGTGCCAGCAGCCACGACGGTAAAAACATTCAGTACTTC. Full variable domain (rest looked up from reference TRBV7-9 and TRBJ2-4): DTGVSQNPRHKITKRGQNVTFRCDPISEHNRLYWYRQTLGQGPEFLTYFQNEAQLEKSRLLSDRFSAERPKGSFSTLEIQRTEQGDSAMYLCASSHDGKNIQYFGAGTRLSVL.

The chain links TRBV5-1 to TRBJ2-1; TRBD1 matches 9 bases. Trimming cost V 0 bases and J 8 bases; bases outside gene matches: 12. CDR1 SGHRS and CDR2 YFSETQ come from the germline V gene. The CDR3 is made up of 17 amino acids. The CDR3 sequence: CASSLAPPGQGNDEQFF. The CDR3 DNA follows: TGCGCCAGCAGCTTGGCGCCTCCGGGACAGGGTAACGATGAGCAGTTCTTC.

V is TRBV2 and J is TRBJ2-2, with no clear D. Trimming took 10 bases from V and 6 from J, leaving 12 bases between them. This CDR3 has 12 amino acids. Germline assignment: CDR1 SNHLY and CDR2 FYNNEI. CDR3 loop: CATRLGSGELFF. The CDR3 bases are TGTGCCACCCGGTTGGGGTCCGGGGAGCTGTTTTTT. Supplemented by reference TRBV2 and TRBJ2-2, the full variable domain reads EPEVTQTPSHQVTQMGQEVILRCVPISNHLYFYWYRQILGQKVEFLVSFYNNEISEKSEIFDDQFSVERPDGSNFTLKIRSTKLEDSAMYFCATRLGSGELFFGEGSRLTVL.

This chain connects TRBV4-1 to TRBJ1-4, with TRBD1 matching over 11 bases. The CDR3 extends over 19 amino acids. J lost 7 bases, V lost 3 bases, and 16 bases had no gene match. From germline, CDR1 is MGHRA and CDR2 YSYEKL. In nucleotides, the CDR3 is TGCGCCAGCAGCCACGGTCTCCGGACAGGGGGCCGGATTTTTGAAAAACTGTTTTTT. It is translated as CASSHGLRTGGRIFEKLFF.

The rearrangement links TRBV6-1 to TRBJ2-6; TRBD1 might be the D (5 bases). Per the germline V gene, CDR1 is MNHNS and CDR2 is SASEGT. The V gene lost 2 bases and the J gene lost 4 bases, with 18 bases spanning the gap. The CDR3 spans 18 residues. The CDR3, as DNA: TGTGCCAGCAGTGAACGAGACAGTTTGGTTCCCGGGGCCAACGTCCTGACTTTC. Protein product: CASSERDSLVPGANVLTF.

This chain uses TRBV7-8 with TRBJ2-7; 7 nucleotides agree with TRBD2. V shed 0 bases and J 0 bases; nucleotides not matched to a gene: 5. The CDR3 totals 16 residues. Germline V lookup: CDR1 SGHVS, CDR2 FQNEAQ. The CDR3 nucleotides read TGTGCCAGCAGCTTAGCGGGGCGGGAGTTCTCCTACGAGCAGTACTTC. Residues: CASSLAGREFSYEQYF.

The chain carries TRBV27 and TRBJ1-2, with 8 positions matching TRBD1. This CDR3 spans 15 amino acids. Germline V CDR1 and CDR2: MNHEY, SMNVEV (reference sequence). V trimming: 5 bases; J trimming: 8 bases; junction bases outside the gene matches: 13. Written as DNA, the CDR3 is TGTGCCAGCAGTCTCCAGGGGGCGCAAGTGCAAGGCTACACCTTC. This translates into CASSLQGAQVQGYTF.

The chain carries TRBV4-1 and TRBJ2-7; 9 bases are a match to TRBD2. The CDR3 covers 15 residues. Germline assignment: CDR1 MGHRA and CDR2 YSYEKL. The trim removed 0 bases at V and 6 bases at J, leaving 6 bases unmatched. CDR3 in amino acids: CASSQETSGLVEQYF. The CDR3 DNA reads as TGCGCCAGCAGCCAAGAGACTAGCGGTTTGGTCGAGCAGTACTTC.

The chain is built from TRBV7-6 and TRBJ2-7, with 7 nucleotides matching TRBD1. J was trimmed by 1 base and V by 6 bases; bases with no gene match: 12. The germline CDR1 and CDR2 sequences are SGHVS and FNYEAQ. This CDR3 is built from 16 residues. CDR3 sequence (DNA): TGTGCCAGCAGTTCCAAACAGGGGCCCATTTCCTACGAGCAGTACTTC. Translating it yields CASSSKQGPISYEQYF. The full variable domain, with the rest looked up from reference TRBV7-6 and TRBJ2-7, is GAGVSQSPRYKVTKRGQDVALRCDPISGHVSLYWYRQALGQGPEFLTYFNYEAQQDKSGLPNDRFSAERPEGSISTLTIQRTEQRDSAMYRCASSSKQGPISYEQYFGPGTRLTVT.

This sequence joins TRBV7-9 and TRBJ2-5; a weak D match, TRBD1 (6 bases). Germline CDR1 reads SEHNR; CDR2 reads FQNEAQ (reference sequence). V lost 2 bases and J 5 bases, leaving 12 bases between the germline ends. The CDR3 is 14 residues long. Here the CDR3 DNA reads TGTGCCAGCAGCTTAACGACCGACAGGGAGACCCAGTACTTC. Its protein is CASSLTTDRETQYF.

The chain employs TRBV11-2 and TRBJ2-7; tentatively, D is TRBD1 or TRBD2 (6 bases each). This CDR3 is 15 amino acids long. V lost 0 bases and J lost 3, with 12 bases in between. The germline V gene has CDR1 SGHAT and CDR2 FQNNGV. The chain's CDR3 is CASSLETGALYEQYF. The CDR3 DNA reads TGTGCCAGCAGCTTAGAGACGGGGGCACTCTACGAGCAGTACTTC.

The chain is built from TRBV28 and TRBJ1-2; 7 bases match TRBD1. The V and J ends lost 5 bases and 4 bases, in that order; junction bases with no gene match: 13. The CDR3 is 16 amino acids. The V gene's germline CDR1 is MDHEN and CDR2 SYDVKM. This chain's CDR3 is CASSPLWEGGLYGYTF. CDR3 bases: TGTGCCAGCAGTCCCCTTTGGGAAGGGGGCCTCTATGGCTACACCTTC.

The chain has TRBV11-2 and TRBJ2-3; tentative D call: TRBD2 (6 bases). The CDR3 totals 16 residues. CDR1 is SGHAT and CDR2 is FQNNGV in the germline V gene. The V gene lost 0 bases and the J gene lost 4 bases, with 14 bases spanning the gap. CDR3 in amino acids: CASSLDGLARPDTQYF. DNA of the CDR3: TGTGCCAGCAGCTTAGACGGGCTAGCGCGGCCAGATACGCAGTATTTT.

For the CDR3, the DNA is TGTGCCAGCTCACGGCAGCCCGGGGAGCTGTTTTTT. Translation: CASSRQPGELFF. The chain recombines TRBV18 with TRBJ2-2, with D hard to call. The germline V and J ends were trimmed by 4 bases and 6 bases, with 6 bases remaining between them. CDR3 length equals 12 residues. Germline V gene data show CDR1 as KGHSH and CDR2 as LQKENI.

This chain connects TRBV5-1 to TRBJ2-7; D is possibly TRBD1 (5 bases). Germline V CDR1 and CDR2: SGHRS, YFSETQ. Deletions cut 10 bases from V and 0 bases from J, with 14 bases between. The CDR3 is 13 residues long. CDR3 nucleotides: TGCGCCTCTGCCGACAGTTCCTCCTACGAGCAGTACTTC. Protein: CASADSSSYEQYF.

A remark on this clone: A much larger clone differs from this one at a single base, so this may be a read error. CDR3 in amino acids: CASSPSGTYEQYF. DNA for the CDR3: TGCGCCAGCAGCCCTAGCGGGACCTACGAGCAGTACTTC. The chain carries TRBV4-1 and TRBJ2-5, with TRBD2 identical over 9 bases. The J call may be faulty, since TRBJ2-7 better matches the DNA end. The germline V gene encodes CDR1 MGHRA and CDR2 YSYEKL. The CDR3 length is 13 residues.

The J gene is TRBJ2-5, the V gene TRBV7-9; no clear D gene. This CDR3 is 14 amino acids long. Germline V CDR1 and CDR2: SEHNR, FQNEAQ (reference sequence). V was cut by 4 bases and J by 2 bases, with 11 bases left in between. The CDR3 is CASSSEWIQETQYF. In DNA form, the CDR3 reads TGTGCCAGCAGCTCTGAGTGGATTCAAGAGACCCAGTACTTC.

This chain connects TRBV27 to TRBJ1-1; a weak D match, TRBD1 (5 bases). The V gene lost 8 bases and the J gene lost 4 bases, with 14 bases spanning the gap. The CDR3 is 13 amino acids. The germline V gene has CDR1 MNHEY and CDR2 SMNVEV (reference sequence). Written as DNA, the CDR3 is TGTGCCAGCCGCCCGGGGACCGGCACTGAAGCTTTCTTT. Protein: CASRPGTGTEAFF.

This chain links TRBV14 with TRBJ2-7; D is possibly TRBD2 (6 bases). The CDR3 has 14 residues. The ends were cut back, 3 bases at V and 3 bases at J, with 12 bases in the middle. The germline gives CDR1 SGHDN, CDR2 FVKESK. CDR3 region: CASSHSGFNYEQYF. The CDR3 bases are TGTGCCAGCAGCCATAGCGGATTTAACTACGAGCAGTACTTC.

V gene TRBV27 combines with J gene TRBJ2-1; 10 positions agree with TRBD2. Looked up from germline, CDR1 is MNHEY and CDR2 is SMNVEV (reference sequence). This CDR3 is built from 15 residues. V gave up 8 bases and J gave up 1 base; unmatched junction bases: 5. The CDR3 region has the DNA TGTGCCAGCTCTAGCGGGGGCCTTTCCTACAATGAGCAGTTCTTC. Its protein product is CASSSGGLSYNEQFF.

The chain couples TRBV7-2 to TRBJ1-1, with D possibly being TRBD1 (5 bases). CDR3 length equals 14 residues. V lost 1 base, J lost 6 bases, and 12 bases lay in between. Germline lookup yields CDR1 SGHTA and CDR2 FQGNSA. DNA of the CDR3: TGTGCCAGCAGCTTAGAGTGGGGGGAACCTGAAGCTTTCTTT. Translated: CASSLEWGEPEAFF.

This clone appeared a few times. The genes are TRBV7-2 and TRBJ2-2; 8 bases are shared with TRBD1. CDR1 SGHTA and CDR2 FQGNSA come from the germline V gene. The CDR3 length is 14 residues. V dropped 5 bases and J dropped 5; count of bases not matched to a gene: 4. The CDR3 sequence is CASSQDRATGELFF. Written as DNA, the CDR3 is TGTGCCAGCAGCCAGGACAGGGCGACCGGGGAGCTGTTTTTT.

V and J are TRBV7-9 and TRBJ2-7; D is possibly TRBD1 (6 bases). This CDR3 spans 14 amino acids. CDR1 is SEHNR and CDR2 is FQNEAQ in the germline V gene (reference sequence). Trimming shortened V by 2 bases and J by 1 base, and 9 bases separated the two germline ends. The CDR3 nucleotides read TGTGCCAGCAGCTTAAGCGACAGGTCCTACGAGCAGTACTTC. Protein sequence: CASSLSDRSYEQYF.

The chain is built from TRBV7-9 and TRBJ2-1, with D possibly matching TRBD2 (5 bases). Germline loops: CDR1 SEHNR, CDR2 FQNEAQ (reference sequence). The CDR3 has 16 residues. Trimming removed 5 bases from V and 1 base from J, with 15 bases in between. The CDR3 here is CASSPSRGRSYNEQFF. DNA of the CDR3: TGTGCCAGCAGCCCTTCACGAGGGCGGTCCTACAATGAGCAGTTCTTC.

V and J are TRBV7-2 and TRBJ2-7; D perhaps matches TRBD1 (6 bases). The germline CDR1 and CDR2 sequences are SGHTA and FQGNSA. The V and J ends lost 5 bases and 7 bases respectively, with 24 bases between them. The CDR3 runs to 16 residues. The CDR3: CASSPHTGTQTGEQYF. In DNA form, the CDR3 reads TGTGCCAGCAGCCCACACACAGGGACCCAGACGGGGGAGCAGTACTTC.

The CDR3 DNA reads as TGCAGCGTTGGTATAGCGGGGGCCTCCTACAATGAGCAGTTCTTC. Translation: CSVGIAGASYNEQFF. V and J are TRBV29-1 and TRBJ2-1, with 9 bases identical to TRBD2. The CDR3 loop spans 15 amino acids. Trimming took 4 bases from V and 0 from J; bases not matched to a gene: 4. Germline lookup yields CDR1 SQVTM and CDR2 ANQGSEA.

This rearrangement joins TRBV4-1 to TRBJ2-3, with 7 bases fitting TRBD2. Germline V CDR1 and CDR2: MGHRA, YSYEKL. The CDR3 is 16 amino acids. J was trimmed by 6 bases and V by 0 bases; bases with no gene match: 9. The CDR3 sequence: CASSQESRLAGDTQYF. The CDR3 region has the DNA TGCGCCAGCAGCCAAGAGTCGAGACTAGCTGGGGATACGCAGTATTTT.

The chain couples TRBV27 to TRBJ2-7; the D gene could be TRBD1 or TRBD2 (5 bases each). The V end lost 6 bases, the J end lost 3 bases, and 15 bases lay between the germline ends. The V gene's germline CDR1 is MNHEY and CDR2 SMNVEV (reference sequence). This CDR3 is built from 14 residues. CDR3 DNA: TGTGCCAGCAGCCCCCCGGGACCGATCTACGAGCAGTACTTC. Its translation: CASSPPGPIYEQYF.